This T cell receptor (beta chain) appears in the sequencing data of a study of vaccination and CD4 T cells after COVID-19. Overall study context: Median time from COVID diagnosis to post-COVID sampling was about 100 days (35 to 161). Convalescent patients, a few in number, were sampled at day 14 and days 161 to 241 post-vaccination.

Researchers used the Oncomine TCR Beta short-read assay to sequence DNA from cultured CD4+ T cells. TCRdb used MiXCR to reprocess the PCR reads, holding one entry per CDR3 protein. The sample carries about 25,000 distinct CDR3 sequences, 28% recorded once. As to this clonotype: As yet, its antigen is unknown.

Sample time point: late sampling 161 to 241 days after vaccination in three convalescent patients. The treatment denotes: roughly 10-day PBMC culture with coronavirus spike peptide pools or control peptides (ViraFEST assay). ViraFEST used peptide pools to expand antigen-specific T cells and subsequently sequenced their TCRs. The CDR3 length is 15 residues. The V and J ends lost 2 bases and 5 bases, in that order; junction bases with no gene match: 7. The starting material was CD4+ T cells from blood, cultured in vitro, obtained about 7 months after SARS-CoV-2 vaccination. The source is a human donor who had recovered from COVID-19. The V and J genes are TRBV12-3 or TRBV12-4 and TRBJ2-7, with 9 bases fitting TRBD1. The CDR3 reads CASSLPGTGPNEQYF. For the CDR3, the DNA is TGTGCCAGCAGTTTACCCGGGACAGGGCCCAACGAGCAGTACTTC.